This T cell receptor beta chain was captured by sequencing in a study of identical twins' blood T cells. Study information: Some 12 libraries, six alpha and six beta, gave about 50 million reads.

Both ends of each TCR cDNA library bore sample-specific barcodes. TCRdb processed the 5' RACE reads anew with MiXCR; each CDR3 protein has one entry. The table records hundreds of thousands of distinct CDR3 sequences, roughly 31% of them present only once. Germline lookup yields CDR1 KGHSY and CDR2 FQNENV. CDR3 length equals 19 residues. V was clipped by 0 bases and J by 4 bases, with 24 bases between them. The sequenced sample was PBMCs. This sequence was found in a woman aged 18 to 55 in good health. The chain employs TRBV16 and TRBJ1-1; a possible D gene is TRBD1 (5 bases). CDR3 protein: CASSQSGVWYGGTSTEAFF. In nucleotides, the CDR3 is TGTGCCAGCAGCCAATCCGGCGTTTGGTACGGGGGGACTAGCACTGAAGCTTTCTTT. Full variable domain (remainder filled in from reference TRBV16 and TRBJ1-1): GEEVAQTPKHLVRGEGQKAKLYCAPIKGHSYVFWYQQVLKNEFKFLISFQNENVFDETGMPKERFSAKCLPNSPCSLEIQATKLEDSAVYFCASSQSGVWYGGTSTEAFFGQGTRLTVV.